This T cell receptor beta chain originates from a study of CD8 T cells in Susac syndrome. With random hexamers, reverse transcription was performed on roughly 0.45 to 1 ug of RNA. By means of immunoSEQ multiplex PCR, TCR beta CDR3 spanning 54 Vbeta and 13 Jbeta underwent amplification. TCRdb reprocessed the immunoSEQ multiplex PCR reads with MiXCR, giving one entry per CDR3 protein. The table shows approximately 190,000 distinct CDR3 sequences, with about 94% occurring only once. The sequenced target, TCR beta, came from blood CD8+ and CD4+ T cells. TEMRA cells underwent FACS enrichment and CD8+ and CD4+ T cells underwent negative isolation. Per the germline V gene, CDR1 is MNHEY and CDR2 is SVGAGI. CDR3 length equals 13 residues. Trimming took 7 bases from V and 0 from J, leaving 6 bases between them.

The chain recombines TRBV6-5 with TRBJ2-2, with D unresolved. Specimen: CD4+ T cells from PBMCs. The clonotype originates from a human donor with Susac syndrome. The CDR3, as DNA: TGTGCCAGCACCGCTACGAACACCGGGGAGCTGTTTTTT. Its translation is CASTATNTGELFF.